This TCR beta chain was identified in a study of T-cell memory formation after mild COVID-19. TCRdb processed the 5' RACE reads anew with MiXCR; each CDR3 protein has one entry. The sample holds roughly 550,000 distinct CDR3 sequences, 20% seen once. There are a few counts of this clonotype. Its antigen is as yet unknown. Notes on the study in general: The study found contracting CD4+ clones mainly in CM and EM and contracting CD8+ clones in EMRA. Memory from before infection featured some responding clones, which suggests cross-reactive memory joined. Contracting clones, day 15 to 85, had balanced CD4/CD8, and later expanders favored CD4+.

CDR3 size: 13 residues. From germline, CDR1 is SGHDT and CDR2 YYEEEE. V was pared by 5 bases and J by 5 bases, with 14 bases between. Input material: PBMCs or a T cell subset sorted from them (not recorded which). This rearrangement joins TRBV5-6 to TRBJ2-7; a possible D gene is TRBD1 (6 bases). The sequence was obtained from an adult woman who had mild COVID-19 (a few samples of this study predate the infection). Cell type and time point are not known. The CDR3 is CASRPGGYHEQYF. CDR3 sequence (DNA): TGTGCCAGCAGGCCTGGGGGCTACCACGAGCAGTACTTC.